Described below is a single T cell receptor (beta chain) sequence and its context. Its antigen is unknown. Distinct nucleotide sequences in the sample also encode this CDR3. The sample is drawn from a study of beta chain features in type 1 diabetes. Germline loops: CDR1 SGHRS, CDR2 YFSETQ. Trimming cost V 3 bases and J 0 bases, with 10 bases left between them. The CDR3 is 14 amino acids. Reverse transcribing all isolated RNA meant expressed TCRB transcripts were sequenced. Sequenced naive, central memory and regulatory T cell samples produced an average of about 3.57 million reads. This table comes from immunoSEQ multiplex PCR, and its TCRdb copy is limited to in-frame clones, with some not included. The data show roughly 450,000 clones, with approximately 15% seen just once and about 0.04% held by the top ten. Study observations and caveats: The naive, central memory and Treg TCRB repertoires showed an apparent similarity that was greater among patients than among healthy donors.

One heparinised blood draw, averaging roughly 0.11 L, came from each donor. The source material was naive CD4+ T cells from blood. This clonotype was obtained from a young man in good health. The gene calls are TRBV5-1 and TRBJ2-7; tentatively, D is TRBD1 (6 bases). CDR3 sequence reads: CASSSDRGSYEQYF. The CDR3 DNA reads TGCGCCAGCAGCTCGGACAGAGGCTCCTACGAGCAGTACTTC.